This T cell receptor (beta chain) was sequenced during a study of T cell repertoires in cytomegalovirus infection (dated by TCRdb to the late 2010s). About the study as a whole: Because public TCR beta signatures pointed to carriage of CMV infection together with the matching HLA type, the HLA type of each donor mattered for the analysis.

The CDR3 contains 15 residues, cysteine and phenylalanine counted. Only the CDR3 DNA stays, 45 bases, in frame from base 1. The germline V gene (reference sequence) provides CDR1 SEHNR and CDR2 FQNEAQ. This clonotype appeared once. The clone's antigen remains unknown. One end of the junction varies from germline; a read error may be responsible. Instrument used: Illumina HiSeq 1500. In TCRdb, the public reads were trimmed at Q25 with fastp and aligned with MiXCR, with productive beta chains retained. Rows are unified per CDR3 protein, each entry keeping the most common DNA and genes. The sample table contains hundreds of thousands of distinct CDR3 sequences; only one count was recorded for 10% to 12% of them. Of the sample, about a tenth is held by the ten largest clones. Study-wide findings and limitations: In the ex vivo response, HLA-C-restricted CMV-specific TCR beta clonotypes were dominant, and in two of eight donors the single most frequent clonotype came from this HLA-C-restricted group. In both this cohort and an independent 352-donor cohort, the cumulative frequency of public TCR beta family members distinguished carriers of CMV infection plus the relevant HLA type.

This receptor was taken from a human donor in good health (CMV status not recorded). Some clones in this sample may be carry-over from other donors' samples. The chain is made from TRBV7-9 and TRBJ2-1, and possibly TRBD1, on 6 matching bases. The sample taken for sequencing was PBMCs. The CDR3: CASSLPGHSYNEQSF. The DNA sequence is TGTGCCAGCAGCTTACCGGGACACTCCTACAATGAGCAGTCCTTC.